Below are 25 T cell receptor beta chains sequenced from a single sample in a study of OX40 agonist ivuxolimab in advanced cancers. The protocol used for the library was the immunoSEQ multiplex PCR assay. In its TCRdb copy, this immuneACCESS table keeps in-frame sequences only and misses some clones. Where compared with another copy, unresolved V genes explain less than half of these, and the others have no known cause. For this sample there are approximately 52,000 clones; about 82% appear just once. Of the sample, roughly 3.9% falls within the top ten clones. Sequenced here: CD4+ or CD8+ T cells sorted from blood, sampled in a trial of the OX40 agonist ivuxolimab. Source of these receptors: an adult with an advanced solid tumor such as melanoma, head and neck, liver or kidney cancer.

This rearrangement joins TRBV28 to TRBJ1-5, with 10 bases identical to TRBD1. The junction had 14 bases not matched to a gene; V was cut back by 4 bases and J by 2 bases. The CDR3 loop spans 19 amino acids. The germline gives CDR1 MDHEN, CDR2 SYDVKM. This chain's CDR3 is CASSSLPGQGEGGNQPQHF. The DNA for the CDR3 is TGTGCCAGCAGTTCCCTCCCCGGACAGGGGGAAGGTGGCAATCAGCCCCAGCATTTT.

J is TRBJ2-7 and V is TRBV30; 9 nucleotides line up with TRBD1. CDR1 is GTSNPN, CDR2 SVGIG, per germline (reference sequence). This CDR3 comprises 13 residues. Germline trimming cut 4 bases from V and 2 bases from J; bases unmatched to any gene: 3. CDR3 DNA sequence: TGTGCCTGGAATGGACAGGGGCCCTACGAGCAGTACTTC. Protein: CAWNGQGPYEQYF.

The chain couples TRBV19 to TRBJ1-4; D is ambiguous. With 3 bases removed from V and 3 bases from J, the gap between germline ends came to 14 bases. Looked up from germline, CDR1 is LNHDA and CDR2 is SQIVND (reference sequence). The CDR3 runs to 16 residues. Here the CDR3 DNA reads TGTGCCAGTAGTATCCATGGGCGGGAAGCTAATGAAAAACTGTTTTTT. Translating it yields CASSIHGREANEKLFF.

V and J are TRBV27 and TRBJ2-1, with TRBD2 as a possible D gene (6 bases). CDR1 MNHEY and CDR2 SMNVEV come from the germline V gene (reference sequence). The CDR3 is made up of 13 amino acids. The ends were cut back, 5 bases at V and 9 bases at J, with 14 bases in the middle. This CDR3 is CASSRGTDFEQFF. The CDR3, as DNA: TGTGCCAGCAGTCGGGGGACGGATTTTGAGCAGTTCTTC.

The rearrangement links TRBV5-4 to TRBJ2-3; 9 bases fit TRBD1. This CDR3 region has 15 residues. The ends lost 4 bases at V and 4 bases at J; junction bases unmatched: 7. CDR1 is SGHNT, CDR2 YYREEE, per germline (reference sequence). The CDR3 loop reads CASSRTDRGADTQYF. DNA of the CDR3: TGTGCCAGCAGCAGGACAGACAGGGGGGCAGATACGCAGTATTTT.

This chain links TRBV6-5 with TRBJ1-2, with D uncertain. The better agreement between TRBJ2-1 and the DNA end casts doubt on the J call. The CDR3 runs 11 residues. Germline assignment: CDR1 MNHEY and CDR2 SVGAGI. This CDR3 is CASSYSGRQFF. The DNA for the CDR3 is TGTGCCAGCAGTTACTCAGGCAGACAGTTCTTC.

The J gene is TRBJ2-1, the V gene TRBV5-4; D is possibly TRBD2 (5 bases). Between the trimmed V and J ends, which lost 1 base and 9 bases, there was a span of 17 bases. The CDR3 runs to 15 residues. Germline V gene sequence: CDR1 SGHNT, CDR2 YYREEE (reference sequence). The CDR3 loop is CASSLRLALHGEQFF. CDR3 nucleotide sequence: TGTGCCAGCAGCTTGAGGCTAGCCCTCCATGGTGAGCAGTTCTTC. The full variable domain, in which reference TRBV5-4 and TRBJ2-1 provide the parts outside the CDR3, is ETGVTQSPTHLIKTRGQQVTLRCSSQSGHNTVSWYQQALGQGPQFIFQYYREEENGRGNFPPRFSGLQFPNYSSELNVNALELDDSALYLCASSLRLALHGEQFFGPGTRLTVL.

The chain combines TRBV28 with TRBJ1-3; D perhaps matches TRBD1 (6 bases). The CDR3 loop spans 15 amino acids. Germline values: CDR1 MDHEN, CDR2 SYDVKM. Trimming left V 4 bases short and J 0 bases short, with 10 bases between. The CDR3: CASSSTGFSGNTIYF. CDR3 DNA sequence: TGTGCCAGCAGTTCGACAGGATTCTCTGGAAACACCATATATTTT.

V and J are TRBV18 and TRBJ2-3, with 9 bases identical to TRBD2. Germline loops: CDR1 KGHSH, CDR2 LQKENI. V lost 5 bases, J lost 2 bases, and 2 bases stayed unmatched. CDR3 length: 14 amino acids. CDR3 amino acids: CASSERGDTDTQYF. In DNA, the CDR3 is TGTGCCAGCTCAGAGCGGGGGGACACAGATACGCAGTATTTT.

The chain joins TRBV19 to TRBJ2-5, with 12 bases fitting TRBD1. V was clipped by 10 bases and J by 7 bases; unmatched bases: 25. The CDR3 spans 19 residues. Germline V lookup: CDR1 LNHDA, CDR2 SQIVND (reference sequence). CDR3 nucleotides: TGTGCCACCAAAGAGAACTATGGTTTCGGGGGACAGGGGGCGATGACCCAGTACTTC. Protein: CATKENYGFGGQGAMTQYF. Full variable domain (missing parts from reference TRBV19 and TRBJ2-5): DGGITQSPKYLFRKEGQNVTLSCEQNLNHDAMYWYRQDPGQGLRLIYYSQIVNDFQKGDIAEGYSVSREKKESFPLTVTSAQKNPTAFYLCATKENYGFGGQGAMTQYFGPGTRLLVL.

The gene calls are TRBV7-8 and TRBJ2-1; 8 bases align to TRBD2. The V and J ends lost 10 bases and 3 bases, in that order; junction bases with no gene match: 5. This CDR3 is 13 amino acids long. Germline lookup yields CDR1 SGHVS and CDR2 FQNEAQ. In DNA form, the CDR3 reads TGTGCCATTAGTAGCGGGGACTACAATGAGCAGTTCTTC. Translated, it gives CAISSGDYNEQFF.

This CDR3 is CASSVGYNEQFF. Here the CDR3 DNA reads TGTGCCAGCAGCGTCGGATACAATGAGCAGTTCTTC. V is TRBV9 and J is TRBJ2-1, with D unclear. This CDR3 region has 12 residues. CDR1 is SGDLS and CDR2 is YYNGEE in the germline V gene. The V gene lost 2 bases and the J gene lost 4 bases, with 4 bases spanning the gap.

By share, this clone counts as medium-sized. The chain employs TRBV11-2 and TRBJ1-2; TRBD1 matches 9 bases. V lost 5 bases and J lost 5; bases outside the gene matches: 12. Germline V gene data show CDR1 as SGHAT and CDR2 as FQNNGV. CDR3 size: 16 residues. CDR3: CASSTRTGGDRYGYTF. The CDR3 DNA reads as TGTGCCAGCAGCACCCGTACAGGGGGCGATCGATATGGCTACACCTTC. The full variable domain, in which reference TRBV11-2 and TRBJ1-2 provide the parts outside the CDR3, is EAGVAQSPRYKIIEKRQSVAFWCNPISGHATLYWYQQILGQGPKLLIQFQNNGVVDDSQLPKDRFSAERLKGVDSTLKIQPAKLEDSAVYLCASSTRTGGDRYGYTFGSGTRLTVV.

This clone has a handful of counts. At one boundary the junction diverges from the germline segment, which might be a read error. The chain combines TRBV7-6 with TRBJ2-3; D tentatively reads TRBD1 or TRBD2 (6 bases each). The CDR3 is 14 residues long. From germline, CDR1 is SGHVS and CDR2 FNYEAQ. CDR3 in amino acids: CATSLVGGAGTQYF. In DNA form, the CDR3 reads TGTGCCACCAGCTTAGTGGGGGGCGCGGGTACGCAGTATTTT.

The V gene is TRBV27, the J gene TRBJ2-7; 10 nucleotides agree with TRBD2. Germline-derived CDR1 and CDR2 are MNHEY and SMNVEV (reference sequence). V was clipped by 2 bases and J by 7 bases; unmatched bases: 8. The CDR3 consists of 15 residues. Here the CDR3 reads CASSLLPSGGGEQYF. The CDR3 bases are TGTGCCAGCAGTTTACTACCTAGCGGGGGCGGAGAGCAGTACTTC.

To note about this clone: An end of the junction differs from the germline gene, which may be a read error. This chain connects TRBV7-7 to TRBJ2-3; D is uncertain. Germline V gene lookup returns CDR1 SSHAT and CDR2 FNYEAQ (reference sequence). The CDR3 is 14 residues long. CDR3 nucleotides: TGTGCTAGCAGCTTGGGCCTTGGCACAGATACGCAGTATTTT. It encodes CASSLGLGTDTQYF.

The CDR3 coding sequence is TGTGCCAGCAGCTTGACCGGGACAGGGGTTGCCTCACCCCTCCACTTT. It is translated as CASSLTGTGVASPLHF. The gene calls are TRBV5-6 and TRBJ1-6; TRBD1 aligns across 10 bases. The CDR3 runs 16 residues. Looked up from germline, CDR1 is SGHDT and CDR2 is YYEEEE. The junction had 8 bases not matched to a gene; V was cut back by 1 base and J by 10 bases.

Regarding this clone: The junction differs from germline at one of its ends, possibly a read error. This rearrangement joins TRBV7-7 to TRBJ2-5, with TRBD2 identical over 11 bases. This CDR3 region has 16 residues. Germline CDR1 SSHAT, CDR2 FNYEAQ (reference sequence). The CDR3 nucleotides read TGTGCTAGCAGCCAAGGCGGACTAGCGGGTGAGGAGACCCAGTACTTC. Residues: CASSQGGLAGEETQYF.

This clone ranks as medium-sized. The chain carries TRBV5-1 and TRBJ1-1; D unresolved. There are 15 residues in the CDR3. The V gene's germline CDR1 is SGHRS and CDR2 YFSETQ. Trimming removed 0 bases from V and 6 bases from J, with 15 bases in between. CDR3 nucleotides: TGCGCCAGCAGCTTGGAAGGGTATTCGTCAGCTGAAGCTTTCTTT. Its translation is CASSLEGYSSAEAFF.

The V gene is TRBV18, the J gene TRBJ1-3; TRBD1 agrees at 7 bases. Germline V gives CDR1 KGHSH, CDR2 LQKENI. With V trimmed by 3 bases and J by 0 bases, 5 bases remained unmatched. The CDR3 runs to 16 residues. CDR3 sequence reads: CASSPPGQRSGNTIYF. The DNA of the CDR3 is TGTGCCAGCTCACCTCCGGGACAGCGCTCTGGAAACACCATATATTTT.

V gene TRBV5-4 combines with J gene TRBJ2-6; D gene uncertain. Trimming cost V 4 bases and J 0 bases, with 8 bases left between them. CDR3 length: 15 amino acids. Germline assignment: CDR1 SGHNT and CDR2 YYREEE (reference sequence). The CDR3 sequence is CASSPGSSGANVLTF. CDR3 nucleotides: TGTGCCAGCAGCCCGGGCAGCTCTGGGGCCAACGTCCTGACTTTC.

This clone was picked up one time. Other nucleotide sequences from this sample produce the same CDR3. The genes are TRBV11-3 and TRBJ1-1, with 7 positions matching TRBD1. The ends lost 4 bases at V and 0 bases at J; junction bases unmatched: 2. The germline gives CDR1 SGHNT, CDR2 YENEEA. This CDR3 is built from 14 residues. The CDR3 region has the DNA TGTGCCAGCAGCTCCACAGGGGTGAACACTGAAGCTTTCTTT. As protein: CASSSTGVNTEAFF. Filled out from reference TRBV11-3 and TRBJ1-1, the complete variable domain reads EAGVVQSPRYKIIEKKQPVAFWCNPISGHNTLYWYLQNLGQGPELLIRYENEEAVDDSQLPKDRFSAERLKGVDSTLKIQPAELGDSAVYLCASSSTGVNTEAFFGQGTRLTVV.

V and J are TRBV21-1 and TRBJ2-7; the D call of TRBD1 is as the table states it, not checked on the DNA. TRBV21-1 is given as a pseudogene. The CDR3 contains 14 residues. As DNA, the CDR3 is TGTGCCAGCAGCAGCACGGACAGGGGCCACGAGCAGTACTTC. Amino acid sequence: CASSSTDRGHEQYF.

The chain couples TRBV7-3 to TRBJ2-3; tentatively, D is TRBD1 (6 bases). Germline V gene lookup returns CDR1 SGHTA and CDR2 FQGTGA. This CDR3 is built from 14 residues. The V and J ends lost 2 bases and 4 bases respectively, with 10 bases between them. In nucleotides, the CDR3 is TGTGCCAGCAGCTTAGGGGGCACGGCAGATACGCAGTATTTT. This codes for CASSLGGTADTQYF.

The rearrangement links TRBV2 to TRBJ1-2, with D perhaps TRBD1 (6 bases). Trimming took off 6 bases at V and 4 bases at J, with 15 bases between the two ends. The CDR3 loop spans 14 amino acids. The germline V gene has CDR1 SNHLY and CDR2 FYNNEI. The CDR3 is CASRTDQGIYGYTF. DNA of the CDR3: TGTGCCAGCAGGACAGATCAGGGGATCTATGGCTACACCTTC.